Sequencing of this T cell receptor (beta chain) was carried out in a study of blood T cell repertoires in COVID-19. Study at large: From the United States, Italy and Spain came samples of acute and convalescent COVID-19. PBMCs, B-cell-depleted T cells, or T cells were the source of the cDNA or gDNA that made up the material.

This CDR3 has 12 residues. Between the trimmed V and J ends, which lost 4 bases and 2 bases, there was a span of 9 bases. Germline CDR1 reads SQVTM; CDR2 reads ANQGSEA. In the source study's methods: Reference gene primer amplification yielded estimated nucleated cell counts. The method was immunoSEQ multiplex PCR; TCRdb's version includes in-frame clones alone and lacks a portion of them. That table gives V, J and clone size, and the DNA gave D and trimming. The sample carries 90,000 to 140,000 clones, about 80% recorded once. The gene calls are TRBV29-1 and TRBJ2-7, with no clear D. The source of this sequence is a woman between 70 and 85 years old with acute or convalescent COVID-19. Sequencing was done on a sample of peripheral blood. The CDR3 DNA is TGCAGCGTTGTGGGCACACCCTACGAGCAGTACTTC. The encoded protein is CSVVGTPYEQYF.